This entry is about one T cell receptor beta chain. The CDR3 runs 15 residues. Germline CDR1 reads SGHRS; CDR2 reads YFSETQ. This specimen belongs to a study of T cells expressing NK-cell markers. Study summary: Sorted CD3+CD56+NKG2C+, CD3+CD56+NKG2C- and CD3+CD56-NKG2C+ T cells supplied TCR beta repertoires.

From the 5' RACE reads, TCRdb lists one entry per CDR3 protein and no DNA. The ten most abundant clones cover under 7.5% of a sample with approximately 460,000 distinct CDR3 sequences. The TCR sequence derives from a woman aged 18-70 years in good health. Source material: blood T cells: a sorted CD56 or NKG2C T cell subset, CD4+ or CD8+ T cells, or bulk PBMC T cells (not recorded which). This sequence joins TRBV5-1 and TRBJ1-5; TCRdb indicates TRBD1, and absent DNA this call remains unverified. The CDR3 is CASSLGDSKNQPQHF.